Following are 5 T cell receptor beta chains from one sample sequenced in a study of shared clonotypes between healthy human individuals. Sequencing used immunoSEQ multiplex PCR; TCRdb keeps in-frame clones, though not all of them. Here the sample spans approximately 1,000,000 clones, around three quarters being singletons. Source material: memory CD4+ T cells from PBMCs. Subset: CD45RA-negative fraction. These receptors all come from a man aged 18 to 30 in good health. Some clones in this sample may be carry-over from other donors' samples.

CDR3 nucleotide sequence: TGCGCCAGCAGCTCCCCGGGACGTTCAAATGAGCAGTTCTTC. Protein sequence: CASSSPGRSNEQFF. V and J are TRBV5-1 and TRBJ2-1, with D perhaps TRBD1 or TRBD2 (5 bases each). CDR1 and CDR2 from the germline V gene are SGHRS and YFSETQ. The length of the CDR3 is 14 residues. With 3 bases removed from V and 7 bases from J, the gap between germline ends came to 14 bases.

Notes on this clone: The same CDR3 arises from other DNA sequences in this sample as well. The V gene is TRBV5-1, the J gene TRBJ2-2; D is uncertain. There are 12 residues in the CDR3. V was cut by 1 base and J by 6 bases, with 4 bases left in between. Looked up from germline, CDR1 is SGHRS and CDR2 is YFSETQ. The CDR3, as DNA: TGCGCCAGCAGCTTGCCCCCCGGGGAGCTGTTTTTT. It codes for CASSLPPGELFF.

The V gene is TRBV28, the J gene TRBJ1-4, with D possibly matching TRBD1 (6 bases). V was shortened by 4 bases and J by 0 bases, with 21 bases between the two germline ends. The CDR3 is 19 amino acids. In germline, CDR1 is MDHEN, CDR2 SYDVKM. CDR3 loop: CASSSPRDMARATNEKLFF. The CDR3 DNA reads TGTGCCAGCAGTTCCCCCCGGGACATGGCGCGAGCAACTAATGAAAAACTGTTTTTT.

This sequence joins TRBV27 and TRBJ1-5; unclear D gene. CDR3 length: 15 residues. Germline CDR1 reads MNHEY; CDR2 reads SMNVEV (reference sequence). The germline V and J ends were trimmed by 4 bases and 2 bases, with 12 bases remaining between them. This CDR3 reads CASSSTGLGNQPQHF. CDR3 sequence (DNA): TGTGCCAGCAGTTCAACCGGATTAGGCAATCAGCCCCAGCATTTT.

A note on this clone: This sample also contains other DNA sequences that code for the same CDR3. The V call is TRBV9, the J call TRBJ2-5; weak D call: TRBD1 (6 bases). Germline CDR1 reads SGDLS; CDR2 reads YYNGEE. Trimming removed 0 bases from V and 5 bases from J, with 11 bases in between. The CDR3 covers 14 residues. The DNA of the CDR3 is TGTGCCAGCAGCGTAGGGCAGGGGTGGGAGACCCAGTACTTC. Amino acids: CASSVGQGWETQYF.